The 32 T cell receptor beta chains below come from one sample, sequenced in a study of OX40 agonist ivuxolimab in advanced cancers. Sequencing used immunoSEQ multiplex PCR; TCRdb keeps in-frame clones, though not all of them. The sample includes under 95,000 clones, about nine tenths of them seen just once. This specimen was CD4+ or CD8+ T cells sorted from blood, taken in a trial of the OX40 agonist ivuxolimab. The origin of the receptors is an adult with an advanced solid tumor such as melanoma, head and neck, liver or kidney cancer.

This rearrangement joins TRBV6-1 to TRBJ1-1, with 8 bases aligning to TRBD1. V was pared by 6 bases and J by 5 bases, with 5 bases of the junction left unmatched. CDR1 is MNHNS and CDR2 is SASEGT in the germline V gene. This CDR3 is 13 amino acids long. CDR3 in amino acids: CASSPQGGTEAFF. Here the CDR3 DNA reads TGTGCCAGCAGCCCACAGGGGGGGACTGAAGCTTTCTTT.

The rearrangement links TRBV27 to TRBJ2-1; weak D call: TRBD2 (7 bases). The germline gives CDR1 MNHEY, CDR2 SMNVEV (reference sequence). The CDR3 loop spans 16 amino acids. V lost 1 base and J 9 bases, leaving 19 bases between the germline ends. CDR3 region: CASSLLPWTGGLEQFF. Here the CDR3 DNA reads TGTGCCAGCAGTTTATTGCCGTGGACGGGGGGCCTTGAGCAGTTCTTC.

V gene TRBV7-9 combines with J gene TRBJ1-5, with 9 bases identical to TRBD1. Germline CDR1 SEHNR, CDR2 FQNEAQ (reference sequence). V lost 8 bases, J lost 4 bases, and 3 bases stayed unmatched. This CDR3 is 13 amino acids long. This CDR3 is CASWTGDNQPQHF. The CDR3 DNA is TGTGCCAGCTGGACAGGGGATAATCAGCCCCAGCATTTT.

The V gene is TRBV2, the J gene TRBJ2-4; D not certain. The V gene's germline CDR1 is SNHLY and CDR2 FYNNEI. CDR3 length: 11 residues. V was cut by 2 bases and J by 12 bases, with 8 bases left in between. The CDR3 loop is CASSEQSTQYF. The CDR3 bases are TGTGCCAGCAGTGAACAGAGTACTCAGTACTTC.

The chain is built from TRBV5-6 and TRBJ1-5; 7 nucleotides align to TRBD1. Looked up from germline, CDR1 is SGHDT and CDR2 is YYEEEE. This CDR3 comprises 16 residues. After removal of 4 bases from V and 3 bases from J, the junction contained 10 bases not matched to a gene. Here the CDR3 reads CASSRTRGSFNQPQHF. The CDR3 nucleotides are TGTGCCAGCAGCCGGACCAGGGGGAGCTTCAATCAGCCCCAGCATTTT. Full variable domain (missing parts from reference TRBV5-6 and TRBJ1-5): DAGVTQSPTHLIKTRGQQVTLRCSPKSGHDTVSWYQQALGQGPQFIFQYYEEEERQRGNFPDRFSGHQFPNYSSELNVNALLLGDSALYLCASSRTRGSFNQPQHFGDGTRLSIL.

This rearrangement joins TRBV4-1 to TRBJ2-1, with D perhaps TRBD1 (6 bases). Looked up from germline, CDR1 is MGHRA and CDR2 is YSYEKL. This CDR3 region has 16 residues. Trimming removed 1 base at V and 3 bases at J, with 13 bases between. The CDR3 here is CASSQAAGTIYNEQFF. The CDR3 DNA reads TGCGCCAGCAGCCAAGCGGCAGGGACAATCTACAATGAGCAGTTCTTC.

This chain links TRBV7-3 with TRBJ2-3, with D possibly TRBD2 on 6 matching bases. Trimming shortened V by 4 bases and J by 3 bases, and 8 bases separated the two germline ends. This CDR3 is 13 amino acids long. CDR1 and CDR2 from the germline V gene are SGHTA and FQGTGA. The CDR3 sequence is CASSSEGTDTQYF. The CDR3 DNA sequence: TGTGCCAGCAGCTCGGAGGGGACAGATACGCAGTATTTT.

The V gene is TRBV10-2, the J gene TRBJ2-3; D is unresolved. V lost 4 bases to trimming and J lost 4 bases, with 12 bases between them. The CDR3 spans 14 residues. Germline assignment: CDR1 WSHSY and CDR2 SAAADI. The DNA of the CDR3 is TGCGCCAGCAGTGTTGCATCCCCCGCAGATACGCAGTATTTT. This gives the protein CASSVASPADTQYF.

As regards this clone: The germline gene is not matched at one end of the junction; a read error may be the cause. Other DNA sequences within the sample encode an identical CDR3. The DNA for the CDR3 is TGCGCCAGCAGTTACGCGATGGGGCAGTATGGAAACACCATATATTTT. It translates to CASSYAMGQYGNTIYF. This chain connects TRBV6-5 to TRBJ1-3; a weak D match, TRBD1 (5 bases). This CDR3 has 16 residues. The germline V gene has CDR1 MNHEY and CDR2 SVGAGI.

The rearrangement uses TRBV7-2 and TRBJ2-7, with TRBD2 identical over 7 bases. The CDR3 length is 15 residues. The J segment lost 3 bases and the V segment lost 1 base, leaving 6 bases of the junction unmatched. CDR1 and CDR2 from the germline V gene are SGHTA and FQGNSA. CDR3 residues: CASSLGSREGYEQYF. The CDR3 DNA follows: TGTGCCAGCAGCTTAGGAAGTAGGGAGGGCTACGAGCAGTACTTC.

The rearrangement uses TRBV11-2 and TRBJ2-5, with TRBD1 as a possible D gene (6 bases). This CDR3 is built from 15 residues. Germline V lookup: CDR1 SGHAT, CDR2 FQNNGV. The germline V and J ends were trimmed by 5 bases and 5 bases, with 18 bases remaining between them. CDR3 sequence (DNA): TGTGCCAGCAGCCCCTGGACTCAAAGGGGGGAGACCCAGTACTTC. Amino acids: CASSPWTQRGETQYF.

The J gene is TRBJ2-2, the V gene TRBV6-5, with D perhaps TRBD1 (6 bases). The V end lost 3 bases, the J end lost 8 bases, and 13 bases lay between the germline ends. CDR1 is MNHEY and CDR2 is SVGAGI in the germline V gene. The CDR3 spans 14 residues. CDR3 loop: CASSYARGRGELFF. CDR3 DNA sequence: TGTGCCAGCAGTTATGCCAGGGGCCGTGGGGAGCTGTTTTTT.

This chain uses TRBV7-2 with TRBJ1-3; no clear D gene. This CDR3 has 13 amino acids. CDR1 and CDR2 from the germline V gene are SGHTA and FQGNSA. Trimming took off 1 base at V and 7 bases at J, with 8 bases between the two ends. CDR3 sequence reads: CASSLVFRNTIYF. CDR3 DNA: TGTGCCAGCAGCTTAGTATTCAGGAACACCATATATTTT.

The chain uses TRBV4-2 and TRBJ1-3; D may be TRBD1 (6 bases). Between the trimmed V and J ends, which lost 2 bases and 0 bases, there was a span of 17 bases. The V gene's germline CDR1 is LGHNA and CDR2 YNFKEQ. The CDR3 consists of 18 residues. The CDR3 here is CASSQLGEGGSSGNTIYF. CDR3 nucleotides: TGTGCCAGCAGCCAATTAGGAGAGGGGGGTTCCTCTGGAAACACCATATATTTT.

The V gene is TRBV7-3, the J gene TRBJ2-3; tentatively, D is TRBD1 (6 bases). V was pared by 5 bases and J by 3 bases, with 18 bases between. CDR3 size: 16 residues. Germline V CDR1 and CDR2: SGHTA, FQGTGA. The CDR3 nucleotides are TGTGCCAGCAGCCCGAGATCAGGGGTTAGGACAGATACGCAGTATTTT. Translation: CASSPRSGVRTDTQYF.

This clone was counted a single time. The J gene is TRBJ2-1, the V gene TRBV9; 8 nucleotides match TRBD1. CDR1 and CDR2 from the germline V gene are SGDLS and YYNGEE. CDR3 length: 15 residues. With 1 base clipped from V and 8 bases from J, the junction kept 8 bases outside the gene matches. The CDR3 loop is CASSVWVDRGDEQFF. CDR3 coding DNA: TGTGCCAGCAGCGTATGGGTAGACAGGGGTGATGAGCAGTTCTTC.

V is TRBV7-8 and J is TRBJ1-5; D unresolved. The germline V and J ends were trimmed by 1 base and 3 bases, with 4 bases remaining between them. CDR1 SGHVS and CDR2 FQNEAQ come from the germline V gene. The CDR3 length is 13 residues. The CDR3 DNA sequence: TGTGCCAGCAGCTTAGACTTCAATCAGCCCCAGCATTTT. Its protein product is CASSLDFNQPQHF. The full variable domain, in which reference TRBV7-8 and TRBJ1-5 provide the parts outside the CDR3, is GAGVSQSPRYKVAKRGQDVALRCDPISGHVSLFWYQQALGQGPEFLTYFQNEAQLDKSGLPSDRFFAERPEGSVSTLKIQRTQQEDSAVYLCASSLDFNQPQHFGDGTRLSIL.

V and J are TRBV7-6 and TRBJ1-4; D possibly corresponds to TRBD1 (5 bases). The ends were cut back, 5 bases at V and 11 bases at J, with 15 bases in the middle. The CDR3 is 13 amino acids. Germline-derived CDR1 and CDR2 are SGHVS and FNYEAQ. CDR3 in amino acids: CASSRGFESKLFF. CDR3 nucleotides: TGTGCCAGCAGCCGGGGGTTCGAATCTAAACTGTTTTTT.

The chain links TRBV29-1 to TRBJ1-2; unclear D gene. Germline loops: CDR1 SQVTM, CDR2 ANQGSEA. Between the trimmed V and J ends, which lost 6 bases and 4 bases, there was a span of 18 bases. CDR3 size: 14 residues. CDR3: CSVPPRSERYGYTF. As DNA, the CDR3 is TGCAGCGTCCCCCCCCGATCGGAACGCTATGGCTACACCTTC.

This clone was seen more than once but under ten times. The chain employs TRBV7-2 and TRBJ1-1; D is uncertain. The CDR3 covers 15 residues. The germline CDR1 and CDR2 sequences are SGHTA and FQGNSA. V was cut by 3 bases and J by 3 bases, with 14 bases left in between. As DNA, the CDR3 is TGTGCCAGCAGCTTCAAGGGCCCGAGGGACACTGAAGCTTTCTTT. The encoded protein is CASSFKGPRDTEAFF.

The CDR3 sequence is CASSPSSSYEQYF. CDR3 coding DNA: TGTGCCAGCTCACCATCTAGCTCCTACGAGCAGTACTTC. V and J are TRBV18 and TRBJ2-7; no clear D gene. The germline gives CDR1 KGHSH, CDR2 LQKENI. V gave up 2 bases and J gave up 0 bases, with 5 bases separating them. CDR3 length equals 13 residues. The variable domain in full, with the rest retrieved from reference TRBV18 and TRBJ2-7, is NAGVMQNPRHLVRRRGQEARLRCSPMKGHSHVYWYRQLPEEGLKFMVYLQKENIIDESGMPKERFSAEFPKEGPSILRIQQVVRGDSAAYFCASSPSSSYEQYFGPGTRLTVT.

The chain combines TRBV20-1 with TRBJ2-5; D is uncertain. Per the germline V gene, CDR1 is DFQATT and CDR2 is SNEGSKA (reference sequence). The germline V and J ends were trimmed by 5 bases and 9 bases, with 4 bases remaining between them. The CDR3 has 8 amino acids. The DNA for the CDR3 is TGCAGTGCTCGAGCCCAGTACTTC. It specifies CSARAQYF.

The chain carries TRBV25-1 and TRBJ2-1; 11 nucleotides match TRBD2. V shed 6 bases and J 0 bases; nucleotides not matched to a gene: 4. Germline CDR1 is MGHDK and CDR2 is SYGVNS. This CDR3 is 16 amino acids long. The CDR3 sequence: CASRGLAGGSYNEQFF. The CDR3, as DNA: TGTGCCAGCAGAGGACTAGCGGGTGGCTCCTACAATGAGCAGTTCTTC.

As DNA, the CDR3 is TGCAGCGTTGATAAGTATGGCGGGGGTAGGAACTATGGCTACACCTTC. Protein sequence: CSVDKYGGGRNYGYTF. The chain carries TRBV29-1 and TRBJ1-2; weak D call: TRBD1 (5 bases). Germline CDR1 and CDR2: SQVTM and ANQGSEA. V gave up 3 bases and J gave up 2 bases, with 19 bases separating them. The CDR3 has 16 residues.

CDR3 nucleotide sequence: TGTGCCAGCAGTTTAGAGCCCAACTACGAGCAGTACTTC. It translates to CASSLEPNYEQYF. The J gene is TRBJ2-7, the V gene TRBV27; unclear D gene. Germline CDR1 MNHEY, CDR2 SMNVEV (reference sequence). The CDR3 covers 13 residues. Trimming removed 2 bases from V and 3 bases from J, with 8 bases in between.

The V gene is TRBV30, the J gene TRBJ2-7; D might be TRBD1 or TRBD2, each matching 6 bases. Germline loops: CDR1 GTSNPN, CDR2 SVGIG (reference sequence). This CDR3 is built from 14 residues. V lost 5 bases and J lost 8, with 22 bases in between. The CDR3 protein is CAWRETGLHLKQYF. The CDR3 bases are TGTGCCTGGCGAGAGACAGGACTACACCTTAAGCAGTACTTC.

This chain connects TRBV5-1 to TRBJ2-3; D possibly uses TRBD1 or TRBD2 (5 bases each). V was shortened by 3 bases and J by 5 bases, with 16 bases between the two germline ends. CDR3 length equals 15 residues. CDR1 SGHRS and CDR2 YFSETQ come from the germline V gene. The CDR3 sequence is CASSSGSSMRDTQYF. The CDR3 nucleotides are TGCGCCAGCAGCTCAGGGAGTTCGATGAGAGATACGCAGTATTTT.

The chain joins TRBV11-2 to TRBJ1-3; the D is unclear. Germline loops: CDR1 SGHAT, CDR2 FQNNGV. Trimming removed 8 bases at V and 0 bases at J, with 14 bases between. CDR3 length: 15 amino acids. CDR3 coding DNA: TGTGCCAGCCGCCCCCCGGGCTACTCTGGAAACACCATATATTTT. It specifies CASRPPGYSGNTIYF.

This clone was seen a single time. The chain carries TRBV6-1 and TRBJ1-5; TRBD1 is a possible D gene (6 bases). The V and J ends lost 5 bases and 5 bases respectively, with 13 bases between them. Germline V gene data show CDR1 as MNHNS and CDR2 as SASEGT. The CDR3 is made up of 14 amino acids. CDR3 DNA sequence: TGTGCCAGCAGTCACCGGACAGTCGATCAGCCCCAGCATTTT. Protein product: CASSHRTVDQPQHF.

The gene calls are TRBV5-4 and TRBJ2-7, with 10 nucleotides matching TRBD1. V dropped 0 bases and J dropped 1; count of bases not matched to a gene: 1. The CDR3 has 15 residues. Germline V gene lookup returns CDR1 SGHNT and CDR2 YYREEE (reference sequence). The CDR3 DNA sequence: TGTGCCAGCAGCTTGGGACAGGGGGCGTCCTACGAGCAGTACTTC. It specifies CASSLGQGASYEQYF.

The chain couples TRBV6-6 to TRBJ2-5; unclear D gene. The CDR3 totals 13 residues. Per germline, CDR1 MNHNY and CDR2 SVGAGI (reference sequence). Trimming removed 7 bases at V and 5 bases at J, with 14 bases between. The CDR3 bases are TGTGCCAGCAATGAGGACCAATTTGAGACCCAGTACTTC. Its protein product is CASNEDQFETQYF.

This rearrangement joins TRBV5-6 to TRBJ1-6; D uncertain. The CDR3 loop spans 14 amino acids. V lost 2 bases, J lost 7 bases, and 10 bases lay in between. Germline CDR1 and CDR2: SGHDT and YYEEEE. The CDR3 DNA sequence: TGTGCCAGCAGCTTAGACCCGACCAATTCACCCCTCCACTTT. This gives the protein CASSLDPTNSPLHF.